The clone carrying this TCR beta chain was counted a few times. As yet, its antigen is unknown. These data come from a study of response to subunit inactivated influenza vaccine. The study's findings and limits: The authors suggested that few new T cells are recruited per seasonal influenza vaccination.

TCRdb passed the RT-PCR reads through MiXCR, listing each CDR3 protein once. Seen here are around 600,000 distinct CDR3 sequences, approximately 11% observed once, and the top ten hold approximately 11%. The same sample was also used in a study of T cells expressing NK-cell markers. From that paper: 5'RACE template switching with UMIs produced the TCR beta cDNA. In the group of eight sequenced donors, seven were HCMV-seropositive and one was seronegative. More than five donors had dominant NKG2C+ clonotypes that comprised roughly 1.0-8% of their CD8+ T cells.

This receptor was identified in a man between 50 and 59 years old who received an inactivated influenza vaccine. The sequencing used PBMCs from blood, collected on the day of vaccination.

The CDR3 coding sequence is TGTGCCAGCAGTACCCAACCTCTAGCGGGAGGGGGTAATGAGCAGTTCTTC. Encoded protein: CASSTQPLAGGGNEQFF. The chain employs TRBV6-1 and TRBJ2-1; 12 nucleotides agree with TRBD2. The V segment lost 5 bases and the J segment 7 bases; nucleotides outside the gene matches: 12. The CDR3 sequence is 17 residues long. Germline CDR1 is MNHNS and CDR2 is SASEGT.